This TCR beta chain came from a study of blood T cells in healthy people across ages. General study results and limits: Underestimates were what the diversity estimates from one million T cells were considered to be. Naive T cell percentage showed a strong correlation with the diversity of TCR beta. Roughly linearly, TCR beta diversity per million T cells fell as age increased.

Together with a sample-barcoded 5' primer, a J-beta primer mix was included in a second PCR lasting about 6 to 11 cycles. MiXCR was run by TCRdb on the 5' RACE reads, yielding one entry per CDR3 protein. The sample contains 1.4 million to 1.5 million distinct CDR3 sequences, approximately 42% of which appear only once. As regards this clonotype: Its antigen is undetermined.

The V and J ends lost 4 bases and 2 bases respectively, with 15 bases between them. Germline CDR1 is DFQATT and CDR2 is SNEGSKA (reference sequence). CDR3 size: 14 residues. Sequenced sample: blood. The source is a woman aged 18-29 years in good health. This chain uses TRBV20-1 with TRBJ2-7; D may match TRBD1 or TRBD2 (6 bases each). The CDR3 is CSATRDILAYEQYF. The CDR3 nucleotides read TGCAGTGCTACGCGGGACATACTAGCCTACGAGCAGTACTTC.